These T cell receptor beta chains were read from a single sample in a study of glioma-infiltrating T cells after dendritic cell vaccination. Profiling relied on immunoSEQ multiplex PCR, and the TCRdb table lists in-frame clones only, not all of them. This sample has 90,000 to 140,000 clones, with nearly 90% found just once. Sequencing used blood, obtained after dendritic cell vaccination. Every receptor here comes from a human donor with glioblastoma. CDR3s include the opening cysteine and the closing phenylalanine or tryptophan. The order of the fields is J gene, V gene, D gene, clone size, CDR3 DNA, CDR3 protein. The D gene is left open where the match is weak. Clone size is shown for a subset of rows, as once, few, many or a class of expanded clone.

j_gene: TRBJ1-4; v_gene: TRBV10-3; d_gene: NA; abundance: NA; CDR3nt: TGTGCCATCAGTGAGTCGCCAGGGGTTTTTGAAAAACTGTTTTTT; CDR3aa: CAISESPGVFEKLFF
j_gene: TRBJ2-5; v_gene: TRBV7-8; d_gene: TRBD2; abundance: NA; CDR3nt: TGTGCCAGCAGCAGAAGTCCAGCGGGGGGGATGGGAGGTCTTAAAGAGACCCAGTACTTC; CDR3aa: CASSRSPAGGMGGLKETQYF
j_gene: TRBJ2-7; v_gene: TRBV11-2; d_gene: NA; abundance: NA; CDR3nt: TGTGCCAGCAGCGCCAGCGGGTCCCTCGAGCAGTACTTC; CDR3aa: CASSASGSLEQYF
j_gene: TRBJ1-3; v_gene: TRBV19; d_gene: NA; abundance: once; CDR3nt: TGTGCCAGTAGTATGGAGACAGCGAACTCTGGAAACACCATATATTTT; CDR3aa: CASSMETANSGNTIYF
j_gene: TRBJ2-5; v_gene: TRBV18; d_gene: NA; abundance: NA; CDR3nt: TGTGCCAGCTCACCAGATGGACTGGAGACCCAGTACTTC; CDR3aa: CASSPDGLETQYF
j_gene: TRBJ2-4; v_gene: TRBV9; d_gene: NA; abundance: NA; CDR3nt: TGTGCCAGCAGCGTATCCCCGGCCCGCGGGGAAAACATTCAGTACTTC; CDR3aa: CASSVSPARGENIQYF
j_gene: TRBJ2-1; v_gene: TRBV5-6; d_gene: NA; abundance: NA; CDR3nt: TGTGCCAGCAGCTTGTGGGGACTCTCAGCCTACAATGAGCAGTTCTTC; CDR3aa: CASSLWGLSAYNEQFF
j_gene: TRBJ1-2; v_gene: TRBV5-1; d_gene: TRBD1; abundance: NA; CDR3nt: TGCGCCAGCAGCGAAACCGGGACAGAGTTCGAAGGCTACACCTTC; CDR3aa: CASSETGTEFEGYTF
j_gene: TRBJ1-2; v_gene: TRBV19; d_gene: TRBD1; abundance: NA; CDR3nt: TGTGCCAGTACCTTCCCAGGGGGACAGTTTGATTATGGCTACACCTTC; CDR3aa: CASTFPGGQFDYGYTF
j_gene: TRBJ1-2; v_gene: TRBV6-1; d_gene: NA; abundance: NA; CDR3nt: TGTGCCAGCAGTGAACAGGGTCAGAGCTATGGCTACACCTTC; CDR3aa: CASSEQGQSYGYTF
j_gene: TRBJ1-3; v_gene: TRBV7-9; d_gene: NA; abundance: NA; CDR3nt: TGTGCCAGCAGCCCAGGGGACGGGGGAAACACCATATATTTT; CDR3aa: CASSPGDGGNTIYF
j_gene: TRBJ1-6; v_gene: TRBV6-5; d_gene: NA; abundance: NA; CDR3nt: TGTGCCAGCGGCACTACAGGATATAATTCACCCCTCCACTTT; CDR3aa: CASGTTGYNSPLHF
j_gene: TRBJ2-6; v_gene: TRBV27; d_gene: NA; abundance: NA; CDR3nt: TGTGCCAGCAGTACGCTCAGCGGATACCACTCTGGGGCCAACGTCCTGACTTTC; CDR3aa: CASSTLSGYHSGANVLTF
j_gene: TRBJ2-1; v_gene: TRBV6-5; d_gene: TRBD1; abundance: NA; CDR3nt: TGTGCCAGCAGTTACGGGGCGACAGGGGGCGAGTTCTTC; CDR3aa: CASSYGATGGEFF
j_gene: TRBJ1-1; v_gene: TRBV6-5; d_gene: NA; abundance: NA; CDR3nt: TGTGCCAGCAGTTCCCCTGCCGGGGGACACACTGAAGCTTTCTTT; CDR3aa: CASSSPAGGHTEAFF
j_gene: TRBJ1-1; v_gene: TRBV5-1; d_gene: NA; abundance: NA; CDR3nt: TGCGCCAGCAGCTTGGCTAACGGAGGCACTGAAGCTTTCTTT; CDR3aa: CASSLANGGTEAFF
j_gene: TRBJ2-3; v_gene: TRBV5-1; d_gene: TRBD2; abundance: once; CDR3nt: TGCGCCAGCAGACGGGCGACTAGCGGGGGGCCCCTCCCAGGAGATACGCAGTATTTT; CDR3aa: CASRRATSGGPLPGDTQYF
j_gene: TRBJ1-2; v_gene: TRBV19; d_gene: NA; abundance: NA; CDR3nt: TGTGCCAGTACTCCCGGGCAGGGCCTATATGGCTACACCTTC; CDR3aa: CASTPGQGLYGYTF
j_gene: TRBJ2-7; v_gene: TRBV19; d_gene: NA; abundance: NA; CDR3nt: TGTGCCAGTAGTGGCCCAAGTTACTACGAGCAGTACTTC; CDR3aa: CASSGPSYYEQYF
j_gene: TRBJ2-1; v_gene: TRBV27; d_gene: TRBD1; abundance: NA; CDR3nt: TGTGCCAGCAGCACGGCAGGGACAGGGACTACCTACAATGAGCAGTTCTTC; CDR3aa: CASSTAGTGTTYNEQFF
j_gene: TRBJ1-2; v_gene: TRBV5-1; d_gene: TRBD1; abundance: NA; CDR3nt: TGCGCCAGCAGCTTAGACAGGGGCGCGGGGGGCTACACCTTC; CDR3aa: CASSLDRGAGGYTF
j_gene: TRBJ2-1; v_gene: TRBV27; d_gene: TRBD2; abundance: NA; CDR3nt: TGTGCCAGCAGTCCAGGGACTAGCGGAAACAATGAGCAGTTCTTC; CDR3aa: CASSPGTSGNNEQFF
j_gene: TRBJ2-5; v_gene: TRBV10-3; d_gene: TRBD2; abundance: NA; CDR3nt: TGTGCCATCCGAGGGGATAGCGGGGAACAAGAGACCCAGTACTTC; CDR3aa: CAIRGDSGEQETQYF